This is a list of T cell receptor beta chains from one sample in a study of cytomegalovirus exposure and HLA in healthy donors. The method was immunoSEQ multiplex PCR; TCRdb's version includes in-frame clones alone and lacks a portion of them. This sample has roughly 140,000 clones; approximately 79% occur once, and the top ten carry around 6.7%. Material for sequencing was PBMCs. The receptors originated from a woman aged 40 to 50 in good health and CMV-seropositive. Each CDR3 is given with its conserved first and last residue. The order of the fields is J gene, clone size, V gene, D gene, CDR3 protein, CDR3 DNA. A D gene is named only where the DNA matches it firmly. Size is omitted from some rows. Given values are once, few, many or a class for expanded clones.

TRBJ1-5	.	TRBV28	.	CASSSLQPQHF	TGTGCCAGCAGTTCCCTTCAGCCCCAGCATTTT
TRBJ1-3	.	TRBV5-1	.	CASSLDSGSRGNTIYF	TGCGCCAGCAGCTTGGACTCGGGGTCGAGGGGAAACACCATATATTTT
TRBJ2-3	.	TRBV5-1	.	CASSFGGPFPDTQYF	TGCGCCAGCAGCTTCGGGGGGCCATTCCCAGATACGCAGTATTTT
TRBJ2-3	few	TRBV2	.	CASRIGKEGTDTQYF	TGTGCCAGCAGAATAGGAAAGGAGGGCACAGATACGCAGTATTTT
TRBJ2-1	once	TRBV19	TRBD2	CASKGGGLKNEQFF	TGTGCCAGTAAGGGCGGGGGGCTTAAGAATGAGCAGTTCTTC
TRBJ2-7	once	TRBV6-5	TRBD2	CASRQGLASEQYF	TGTGCCAGCAGGCAGGGACTAGCCAGCGAGCAGTACTTC
TRBJ2-4	once	TRBV19	TRBD2	CASSNAGGRNIQYF	TGTGCCAGTAGTAACGCGGGGGGTCGGAACATTCAGTACTTC
TRBJ1-2	.	TRBV6-5	TRBD1	CASSWDRWGYGYTF	TGTGCCAGCAGTTGGGACAGGTGGGGGTATGGCTACACCTTC
TRBJ1-6	.	TRBV12-5	TRBD1	CASGLVLLGQTGNSPLHF	TGTGCTAGTGGTTTGGTACTTCTGGGACAGACGGGTAATTCACCCCTCCACTTT
TRBJ1-5	.	TRBV6-1	.	CASGSGARGNQPQHF	TGTGCCAGCGGCAGCGGGGCGCGGGGCAATCAGCCCCAGCATTTT
TRBJ2-6	.	TRBV23-1	.	CASSQSGLSGANVLTF	TGCGCCAGCAGTCAATCGGGCCTATCTGGGGCCAACGTCCTGACTTTC
TRBJ1-1	.	TRBV19	.	CASSVRMNTEAFF	TGTGCCAGTAGTGTGAGGATGAACACTGAAGCTTTCTTT
TRBJ2-7	few	TRBV4-1	.	CASSQDRAYEQYF	TGCGCCAGCAGCCAAGACAGGGCCTACGAGCAGTACTTC
TRBJ1-1	.	TRBV11-2	.	CASSLGTVSTGEAFF	TGTGCCAGCAGCTTAGGGACTGTTTCGACGGGGGAGGCTTTCTTT
TRBJ2-3	.	TRBV18	.	CASSPDVAGAFTDTQYF	TGTGCCAGCTCACCCGACGTGGCGGGGGCTTTCACAGATACGCAGTATTTT
TRBJ1-5	once	TRBV9	.	CASSVEGYSNQPQHF	TGTGCCAGCAGCGTAGAGGGGTATAGCAATCAGCCCCAGCATTTT
TRBJ1-5	.	TRBV11-2	.	CASSLDIGEAQPQHF	TGTGCCAGCAGCTTAGATATAGGGGAAGCCCAGCCCCAGCATTTT
TRBJ2-1	.	TRBV10-2	TRBD2	CASSERRGVNEQFF	TGCGCCAGCAGTGAAAGGCGGGGGGTCAATGAGCAGTTCTTC
TRBJ2-2	.	TRBV9	TRBD2	CASSVRRGGPGELFF	TGTGCCAGCAGCGTACGGCGGGGGGGCCCCGGGGAGCTGTTTTTT
TRBJ2-5	.	TRBV5-4	TRBD2	CASSLKLGGQETQYF	TGTGCCAGCAGCTTGAAGTTGGGGGGGCAAGAGACCCAGTACTTC
TRBJ2-5	.	TRBV16	TRBD1	CASSRDRGQETQYF	TGTGCCAGCAGCCGGGACAGGGGCCAAGAGACCCAGTACTTC
TRBJ2-7	.	TRBV2	TRBD1	CASSTIRQGGSEQYF	TGTGCCAGTTCGACCATTCGACAGGGGGGGAGCGAGCAGTACTTC
TRBJ2-7	.	TRBV2	.	CASSRDSPSEQYF	TGTGCCAGCAGTCGGGACTCGCCGAGCGAGCAGTACTTC
TRBJ1-1	.	TRBV7-9	.	CASSPRYPLGDTEAFF	TGTGCCAGCAGCCCCAGGTATCCACTTGGCGACACTGAAGCTTTCTTT
TRBJ2-2	.	TRBV5-1	TRBD1	CASSFTIGGRGTNTGELFF	TGCGCCAGCAGCTTTACGATAGGGGGCAGGGGAACGAACACCGGGGAGCTGTTTTTT
TRBJ2-1	once	TRBV7-9	TRBD2	CSSSLQTLTSGISGEQFF	TGTTCCAGCAGCTTACAAACCTTGACTAGCGGCATTTCGGGGGAGCAGTTCTTC
TRBJ2-7	many	TRBV30	.	CAWSANYEQYF	TGTGCCTGGAGTGCCAACTACGAGCAGTACTTC
TRBJ1-1	.	TRBV7-2	.	CASSLELWQGNTEAFF	TGTGCCAGCAGCTTAGAGTTGTGGCAGGGCAACACTGAAGCTTTCTTT
TRBJ2-7	.	TRBV19	.	CASSIRQDYEQYF	TGTGCCAGTAGTATACGACAGGACTACGAGCAGTACTTC
TRBJ1-2	.	TRBV18	.	CASSPRTPGWGDYGYTF	TGTGCCAGCTCACCGAGGACCCCGGGCTGGGGGGACTATGGCTACACCTTC
TRBJ2-7	.	TRBV5-4	TRBD1	CASSLGSSGTGSYEQYF	TGTGCCAGCAGCTTGGGGAGTTCGGGGACAGGGTCCTACGAGCAGTACTTC
TRBJ2-3	.	TRBV5-1	TRBD2	CASSLDGGGGTDTQYF	TGCGCCAGCAGCTTGGACGGGGGGGGCGGGACAGATACGCAGTATTTT
TRBJ2-1	few	TRBV9	.	CASSGPHGGVVGNEQFF	TGTGCCAGCAGCGGGCCCCATGGGGGCGTGGTGGGCAATGAGCAGTTCTTC